The next 21 T cell receptor beta chains were all read from a single sample in a study of blood T cell repertoires in COVID-19. The data were produced by immunoSEQ multiplex PCR, yet TCRdb's version contains in-frame clones alone and is incomplete. The table has tens of thousands of clones, 88% seen once; the top ten hold under 6%. Input material: peripheral blood. The receptors were gathered from a human donor in a cohort sampled during active COVID-19.

V and J are TRBV7-2 and TRBJ2-5; the D gene is possibly TRBD2 (6 bases). The germline V gene encodes CDR1 SGHTA and CDR2 FQGNSA. CDR3 size: 17 residues. V was cut by 1 base and J by 2 bases, with 17 bases left in between. The CDR3 here is CASSLVAGLAAQETQYF. In DNA, the CDR3 is TGTGCCAGCAGCTTAGTTGCGGGGTTAGCCGCTCAAGAGACCCAGTACTTC.

This rearrangement joins TRBV12-3 or TRBV12-4 to TRBJ2-1; possible D gene TRBD2, 5 bases. Trimming shortened V by 6 bases and J by 4 bases, and 7 bases separated the two germline ends. The CDR3 runs to 12 residues. In DNA form, the CDR3 reads TGTGCCAGCAGCCCGGGGTACAATGAGCAGTTCTTC. This encodes CASSPGYNEQFF.

The CDR3, as DNA: TGCAGTGCTAGTTTTCTGCCTACAGCAACCTCTGAAGCTTTCTTT. It is translated as CSASFLPTATSEAFF. The chain couples TRBV20-1 to TRBJ1-1; no clear D. The CDR3 totals 15 residues. Trimming cost V 3 bases and J 6 bases, with 20 bases left between them. Germline CDR1 reads DFQATT; CDR2 reads SNEGSKA (reference sequence).

This rearrangement joins TRBV10-3 to TRBJ2-7, with 11 positions matching TRBD2. Per the germline V gene, CDR1 is ENHRY and CDR2 is SYGVKD. Losses at the gene ends were 2 bases for V and 1 base for J; bases not matched to a gene: 7. CDR3 length: 17 amino acids. CDR3 sequence: CAISEPSTSGSSYEQYF. The CDR3 DNA is TGTGCCATCAGTGAGCCCTCCACTAGCGGGAGTTCCTACGAGCAGTACTTC.

The chain links TRBV25-1 to TRBJ1-1; D uncertain. V was trimmed by 3 bases and J by 10 bases, leaving 9 bases between them. The CDR3 loop spans 11 amino acids. Per germline, CDR1 MGHDK and CDR2 SYGVNS. The CDR3 region is CASSDLGGAFF. CDR3 bases: TGTGCCAGCAGTGATCTCGGCGGAGCTTTCTTT.

This chain connects TRBV12-3 or TRBV12-4 to TRBJ1-1, with D unresolved. The CDR3 runs to 13 residues. Trimming shortened V by 6 bases and J by 1 base, and 9 bases separated the two germline ends. The DNA of the CDR3 is TGTGCCAGCAGCCCTACCTCGAACACTGAAGCTTTCTTT. Protein: CASSPTSNTEAFF.

The chain links TRBV4-1 to TRBJ2-5, with 10 nucleotides matching TRBD2. This CDR3 has 16 amino acids. J was trimmed by 5 bases and V by 4 bases; bases with no gene match: 10. From germline, CDR1 is MGHRA and CDR2 YSYEKL. CDR3 in amino acids: CASSPFLAGAGETQYF. The DNA for the CDR3 is TGCGCCAGCAGCCCATTCCTAGCGGGGGCCGGGGAGACCCAGTACTTC.

J is TRBJ2-7 and V is TRBV5-4, with 10 bases matching TRBD1. CDR3 length: 15 amino acids. In germline, CDR1 is SGHNT, CDR2 YYREEE (reference sequence). Trimming took 2 bases from V and 4 from J; bases not matched to a gene: 6. The CDR3: CASSFGQGVSYEQYF. The CDR3 DNA follows: TGTGCCAGCAGCTTCGGACAGGGGGTATCGTACGAGCAGTACTTC.

The V call is TRBV7-2, the J call TRBJ1-5; D gene uncertain. CDR3 length: 12 residues. The germline V gene encodes CDR1 SGHTA and CDR2 FQGNSA. V lost 0 bases and J lost 7, with 4 bases in between. DNA for the CDR3: TGTGCCAGCAGCTTAGCTCTGCAGCCCCAGCATTTT. This encodes CASSLALQPQHF.

The V gene is TRBV20-1, the J gene TRBJ1-2; D unclear. The CDR3 has 13 amino acids. Germline V gene sequence: CDR1 DFQATT, CDR2 SNEGSKA (reference sequence). V was trimmed by 3 bases and J by 0 bases, leaving 8 bases between them. CDR3: CSASLRSNYGYTF. The CDR3 DNA follows: TGCAGTGCTAGTCTACGGTCTAACTATGGCTACACCTTC.

The J gene is TRBJ2-2, the V gene TRBV5-1; D gene unclear. The germline gives CDR1 SGHRS, CDR2 YFSETQ. The CDR3 runs 13 residues. The V gene lost 0 bases and the J gene lost 3 bases, with 3 bases spanning the gap. This CDR3 reads CASSLADTGELFF. CDR3 bases: TGCGCCAGCAGCTTGGCTGACACCGGGGAGCTGTTTTTT.

The rearrangement links TRBV11-2 to TRBJ2-3; 10 nucleotides match TRBD2. This CDR3 region has 16 residues. The V and J ends lost 3 bases and 4 bases, in that order; junction bases with no gene match: 7. The germline V gene has CDR1 SGHAT and CDR2 FQNNGV. The CDR3: CASSLRLAGHPDTQYF. As DNA, the CDR3 is TGTGCCAGCAGCTTGCGACTAGCGGGTCACCCAGATACGCAGTATTTT.

The chain combines TRBV28 with TRBJ2-3; 10 bases agree with TRBD2. The CDR3 consists of 15 residues. Germline V CDR1 and CDR2: MDHEN, SYDVKM. V dropped 5 bases and J dropped 5; count of bases not matched to a gene: 7. DNA of the CDR3: TGTGCCAGCAGTGACCCTAGCGGGGGCCGAGATACGCAGTATTTT. Its translation is CASSDPSGGRDTQYF.

The chain links TRBV9 to TRBJ2-1, with 8 bases lining up with TRBD1. Germline-derived CDR1 and CDR2 are SGDLS and YYNGEE. J was trimmed by 1 base and V by 3 bases; bases with no gene match: 3. The CDR3 is 15 amino acids. CDR3 residues: CASSATGVSYNEQFF. The CDR3 DNA reads as TGTGCCAGCAGCGCGACAGGGGTTTCCTACAATGAGCAGTTCTTC.

The chain is built from TRBV19 and TRBJ1-4; D not certain. Germline CDR1 is LNHDA and CDR2 is SQIVND (reference sequence). The V gene lost 7 bases and the J gene lost 8 bases, with 17 bases spanning the gap. The CDR3 runs to 14 residues. The CDR3 loop is CASKASGRNEKLFF. CDR3 in DNA: TGTGCCAGTAAGGCGAGCGGACGAAACGAAAAACTGTTTTTT. The variable domain in full, with the rest retrieved from reference TRBV19 and TRBJ1-4, is DGGITQSPKYLFRKEGQNVTLSCEQNLNHDAMYWYRQDPGQGLRLIYYSQIVNDFQKGDIAEGYSVSREKKESFPLTVTSAQKNPTAFYLCASKASGRNEKLFFGSGTQLSVL.

The V and J genes are TRBV20-1 and TRBJ2-7; 7 bases agree with TRBD1. Germline V gene sequence: CDR1 DFQATT, CDR2 SNEGSKA (reference sequence). With 3 bases clipped from V and 6 bases from J, the junction kept 11 bases outside the gene matches. CDR3 length: 14 amino acids. The CDR3 sequence: CSASNGQGDFEQYF. In DNA, the CDR3 is TGCAGTGCTAGTAATGGGCAGGGGGATTTCGAGCAGTACTTC.

The gene calls are TRBV3-1 (or the pseudogene TRBV3-2) and TRBJ1-5; TRBD1 is a possible D gene (5 bases). Germline assignment: CDR1 LGHDT and CDR2 YNNKEL (reference sequence). V lost 4 bases to trimming and J lost 4 bases, with 11 bases between them. The CDR3 covers 14 residues. The CDR3 loop reads CASSPGGENQPQHF. The CDR3 region has the DNA TGTGCCAGCAGCCCCGGAGGGGAAAATCAGCCCCAGCATTTT.

This clone showed up just once. The J gene is TRBJ2-6, the V gene TRBV6-5; weak D call: TRBD1 (5 bases). Germline V lookup: CDR1 MNHEY, CDR2 SVGAGI. The CDR3 length is 16 residues. V was trimmed by 0 bases and J by 4 bases, leaving 10 bases between them. The CDR3 bases are TGTGCCAGCAGTTACTCGGCAGGGTGGGGGGCCAACGTCCTGACTTTC. As protein: CASSYSAGWGANVLTF.

J is TRBJ1-1 and V is TRBV5-1; TRBD1 is a possible D gene (6 bases). V dropped 1 base and J dropped 3 bases, with 19 bases sitting between them. The germline V gene has CDR1 SGHRS and CDR2 YFSETQ. The CDR3 loop spans 17 amino acids. The chain's CDR3 is CASSLFPRGQRDTEAFF. CDR3 sequence (DNA): TGCGCCAGCAGCTTGTTCCCCAGGGGCCAGAGGGACACTGAAGCTTTCTTT.

The chain employs TRBV5-4 and TRBJ1-6; TRBD1 agrees at 9 bases. The V segment lost 4 bases and the J segment 10 bases; nucleotides outside the gene matches: 12. This CDR3 is 16 amino acids long. Germline V gives CDR1 SGHNT, CDR2 YYREEE (reference sequence). The CDR3 loop reads CASSTGTGKFGSPLHF. CDR3 sequence (DNA): TGTGCCAGCAGCACGGGGACAGGGAAATTTGGGTCACCCCTCCACTTT.

V usage is TRBV27 and J usage is TRBJ1-6, with D possibly matching TRBD1 (5 bases). V was trimmed by 5 bases and J by 5 bases, leaving 13 bases between them. CDR3 length: 15 residues. CDR1 MNHEY and CDR2 SMNVEV come from the germline V gene (reference sequence). Written as DNA, the CDR3 is TGTGCCAGCAGTCTCCTAGGACAAGATAATTCACCCCTCCACTTT. Its protein is CASSLLGQDNSPLHF.